This T cell receptor beta chain derives from a study of CD8 T cells in Susac syndrome. General study results and limits: Regarding the TCR sequencing and HLA analysis, the study admitted that a relatively small number of individuals were involved.

It was negative isolation that provided the CD8+ and CD4+ T cells, whereas TEMRA cells were enriched by FACS. The CDR3 loop spans 14 amino acids. J was trimmed by 6 bases and V by 4 bases; bases with no gene match: 8. Germline V CDR1 and CDR2: KGHSH, LQKENI. With random hexamers, 0.5 to 1 ug RNA was reverse transcribed. Amplification of TCR beta CDR3 spanned 54 Vbeta and 13 Jbeta via immunoSEQ multiplex PCR. TCRdb ran MiXCR on the immunoSEQ multiplex PCR reads and lists one entry per CDR3 protein. The sample consists of 120,000 to 150,000 distinct CDR3 sequences, roughly 94% of them appearing once. A word on this clonotype: No antigen is known for it.

The clonotype was recovered from a human donor in good health. The material sequenced was CD4+ T cells from PBMCs. The chain couples TRBV18 to TRBJ1-1; TRBD1 matches 7 bases. This chain's CDR3 is CASSRGQSGAEAFF. CDR3 DNA: TGTGCCAGCTCACGGGGACAGTCGGGCGCTGAAGCTTTCTTT.